This T cell receptor (beta chain) was sequenced during a study of blood T cell repertoires in COVID-19. Germline assignment: CDR1 LNHDA and CDR2 SQIVND (reference sequence). Trimming took 7 bases from V and 3 from J, leaving 13 bases between them. The CDR3 totals 15 residues. Assay used: immunoSEQ multiplex PCR; TCRdb lists only in-frame clones, some missing. The sample holds tens of thousands of clones, 70% to 90% seen once. The clonotype was recovered from a woman of 80 years or more with COVID-19, enrolled during active disease. Sequencing used peripheral blood. The J gene is TRBJ2-6, the V gene TRBV19, with D tentatively TRBD1 (6 bases). The CDR3 DNA reads TGTGCCAGTAACCTACCAGGGGTTGGGGCCAACGTCCTGACTTTC. Translated: CASNLPGVGANVLTF. Complete variable domain (other parts from reference TRBV19 and TRBJ2-6): DGGITQSPKYLFRKEGQNVTLSCEQNLNHDAMYWYRQDPGQGLRLIYYSQIVNDFQKGDIAEGYSVSREKKESFPLTVTSAQKNPTAFYLCASNLPGVGANVLTFGAGSRLTVL.